This TCR beta chain derives from a study of cytomegalovirus exposure and HLA in healthy donors. At the level of the study: Most donors, 70% to 85% of over 350 genotyped, fell in the Caucasian-associated ancestry cluster.

Whole-study findings and limits: A later analysis associated 15,000 or so TCR beta sequences with HLA alleles at a 0.05 false discovery rate. The authors later found most CMV-associated TCR beta chains appeared HLA-restricted.

In this sample, this clone turned up a few times. No antigen is known for it. The PCR employed 60 Vbeta primers together with 13 Jbeta primers. Original methodology: Around 76 million unique TCR beta chains, some 9.9 million shared, were counted in a later analysis. The repertoire was sequenced with immunoSEQ multiplex PCR; TCRdb's copy has only in-frame clones and lacks some. Clone size and the V and J calls come from that table; the DNA yielded D and trimming. The table has approximately 150,000 clones, 73% seen once. Germline lookup yields CDR1 SGHAT and CDR2 FQNNGV. V was pared by 5 bases and J by 1 base, with 13 bases between. The CDR3 is 15 amino acids.

Sequenced: PBMCs. This TCR was recovered from a woman aged 18-29 years in good health and CMV-seropositive. J is TRBJ2-3 and V is TRBV11-2; possibly TRBD1 for D (6 bases). DNA of the CDR3: TGTGCCAGCAGCATTACAGGGATTGGCACAGATACGCAGTATTTT. Protein: CASSITGIGTDTQYF. The whole variable domain, remainder taken from reference TRBV11-2 and TRBJ2-3, is EAGVAQSPRYKIIEKRQSVAFWCNPISGHATLYWYQQILGQGPKLLIQFQNNGVVDDSQLPKDRFSAERLKGVDSTLKIQPAKLEDSAVYLCASSITGIGTDTQYFGPGTRLTVL.